A selection of T cell receptor beta chains follows, all from one sample in a study of blood T cells in healthy people across ages. TCRdb passed the 5' RACE reads through MiXCR, listing each CDR3 protein once. The sample comprises 1.4 million or so distinct CDR3 sequences, approximately 43% of which are singletons, and more than 4% rests with the top ten. Source material: blood. The receptors were sampled from a woman between 18 and 29 years old in good health. Each CDR3 is given with its conserved first and last residue. The order of the fields is D gene, J gene, V gene, clone size, CDR3 protein, CDR3 DNA. The D gene is left open where the match is weak. The size of a clone is reported for some rows only, either as once, few or many, or as a class for expanded clones.

d_gene: NA; j_gene: TRBJ1-1; v_gene: TRBV20-1; abundance: once; CDR3aa: CSAREATKNTEAFF; CDR3nt: TGCAGTGCTAGAGAGGCCACCAAGAACACTGAAGCTTTCTTT
d_gene: NA; j_gene: TRBJ2-5; v_gene: TRBV6-5; abundance: few; CDR3aa: CASSYRGADETQYF; CDR3nt: TGTGCCAGCAGTTATCGGGGGGCGGATGAGACCCAGTACTTC
d_gene: TRBD2; j_gene: TRBJ2-1; v_gene: TRBV5-1; abundance: few; CDR3aa: CASSPLLAFGNNEQFF; CDR3nt: TGCGCCAGCAGCCCCCTACTAGCGTTCGGAAACAATGAGCAGTTCTTC
d_gene: NA; j_gene: TRBJ2-3; v_gene: TRBV3-1; abundance: NA; CDR3aa: CASSQAPGSGGDTQYF; CDR3nt: TGTGCCAGCAGCCAAGCCCCGGGCTCTGGAGGGGATACGCAGTATTTT
d_gene: NA; j_gene: TRBJ2-7; v_gene: TRBV6-5; abundance: NA; CDR3aa: CASSRPRSSTYEQYF; CDR3nt: TGTGCCAGCAGTCGGCCCCGTTCCTCCACCTACGAGCAGTACTTC
d_gene: NA; j_gene: TRBJ1-1; v_gene: TRBV5-1; abundance: NA; CDR3aa: CASSPPVGTNTEAFF; CDR3nt: TGCGCCAGCAGCCCCCCGGTGGGGACGAACACTGAAGCTTTCTTT
d_gene: TRBD2; j_gene: TRBJ2-3; v_gene: TRBV5-1; abundance: NA; CDR3aa: CASSDGGARDTQYF; CDR3nt: TGCGCCAGCAGCGACGGGGGGGCGAGAGATACGCAGTATTTT
d_gene: TRBD2; j_gene: TRBJ2-4; v_gene: TRBV7-2; abundance: few; CDR3aa: CASSSSGLWYEQYF; CDR3nt: TGTGCCAGCAGCTCCTCGGGACTATGGTATGAGCAGTACTTC
d_gene: NA; j_gene: TRBJ1-5; v_gene: TRBV24-1; abundance: few; CDR3aa: CATDGGSGQPQHF; CDR3nt: TGTGCCACCGATGGGGGGAGTGGTCAGCCCCAGCATTTT
d_gene: TRBD2; j_gene: TRBJ2-2; v_gene: TRBV25-1; abundance: NA; CDR3aa: CASSEPGLAVTGELFF; CDR3nt: TGTGCCAGCAGTGAACCGGGACTAGCGGTAACCGGGGAGCTGTTTTTT
d_gene: NA; j_gene: TRBJ1-1; v_gene: TRBV7-2; abundance: few; CDR3aa: CASSLSRNDEAFF; CDR3nt: TGTGCCAGCAGCTTGTCCAGGAACGACGAAGCTTTCTTT
d_gene: TRBD1; j_gene: TRBJ2-1; v_gene: TRBV5-1; abundance: once; CDR3aa: CASSRTGEYNEQFF; CDR3nt: TGCGCCAGCAGCCGGACAGGGGAGTACAATGAGCAGTTCTTC
d_gene: TRBD2; j_gene: TRBJ2-1; v_gene: TRBV2; abundance: NA; CDR3aa: CASSEFAGGDYNEQFF; CDR3nt: TGTGCCAGCAGTGAATTCGCGGGAGGGGATTACAATGAGCAGTTCTTC
d_gene: NA; j_gene: TRBJ1-6; v_gene: TRBV6-6; abundance: NA; CDR3aa: CASSYVDYNSPLHF; CDR3nt: TGTGCCAGCAGTTACGTGGACTATAATTCACCCCTCCACTTT
d_gene: NA; j_gene: TRBJ1-2; v_gene: TRBV18; abundance: few; CDR3aa: CASSPGYDYGYTF; CDR3nt: TGTGCCAGCTCACCAGGGTATGACTATGGCTACACCTTC
d_gene: TRBD1; j_gene: TRBJ2-7; v_gene: TRBV6-5; abundance: few; CDR3aa: CASTQTGGVVQYF; CDR3nt: TGTGCCAGCACCCAGACAGGGGGCGTTGTACAGTACTTC
d_gene: NA; j_gene: TRBJ2-7; v_gene: TRBV12-3/TRBV12-4; abundance: many; CDR3aa: CASSLSVEQYF; CDR3nt: TGTGCCAGCAGTTTATCCGTCGAGCAGTACTTC
d_gene: TRBD2; j_gene: TRBJ2-1; v_gene: TRBV27; abundance: many; CDR3aa: CASSQTSGINEQFF; CDR3nt: TGTGCCAGCAGTCAGACTAGCGGGATCAATGAGCAGTTCTTC
d_gene: NA; j_gene: TRBJ1-5; v_gene: TRBV6-6; abundance: NA; CDR3aa: CASGIFNSNQPQHF; CDR3nt: TGTGCCAGCGGCATCTTTAATAGCAATCAGCCCCAGCATTTT
d_gene: TRBD1; j_gene: TRBJ1-1; v_gene: TRBV5-1; abundance: few; CDR3aa: CASSTRQGNTEAFF; CDR3nt: TGCGCCAGCAGCACCCGACAGGGCAACACTGAAGCTTTCTTT
d_gene: NA; j_gene: TRBJ2-3; v_gene: TRBV29-1; abundance: NA; CDR3aa: CSVEEAFVSTQYF; CDR3nt: TGCAGCGTTGAAGAAGCGTTCGTTAGTACGCAGTATTTT
d_gene: NA; j_gene: TRBJ1-2; v_gene: TRBV5-1; abundance: NA; CDR3aa: CVSSLSGASGYTF; CDR3nt: TGCGTCAGCAGCTTGTCAGGGGCGTCTGGCTACACCTTC
d_gene: NA; j_gene: TRBJ2-3; v_gene: TRBV3-1; abundance: few; CDR3aa: CASSQESSGLSTDTQYF; CDR3nt: TGTGCCAGCAGCCAAGAATCGAGCGGACTAAGCACAGATACGCAGTATTTT
d_gene: NA; j_gene: TRBJ2-7; v_gene: TRBV6-1; abundance: few; CDR3aa: CASSEVRSYEQYF; CDR3nt: TGTGCCAGCAGTGAAGTGCGGAGCTACGAGCAGTACTTC
d_gene: TRBD1; j_gene: TRBJ1-2; v_gene: TRBV7-6; abundance: NA; CDR3aa: CASSFLGPWTGEDYGYTF; CDR3nt: TGTGCCAGCAGCTTTCTGGGCCCGTGGACAGGAGAGGACTATGGCTACACCTTC
d_gene: TRBD1; j_gene: TRBJ2-7; v_gene: TRBV5-5; abundance: NA; CDR3aa: CASSSPDRGVSYEQYF; CDR3nt: TGTGCCAGCAGCTCTCCCGACAGGGGAGTATCATACGAGCAGTACTTC
d_gene: TRBD2; j_gene: TRBJ2-1; v_gene: TRBV19; abundance: NA; CDR3aa: CASSALAGVGYNEQFF; CDR3nt: TGTGCCAGTAGCGCACTAGCGGGAGTGGGGTACAATGAGCAGTTCTTC
d_gene: TRBD2; j_gene: TRBJ2-3; v_gene: TRBV6-5; abundance: few; CDR3aa: CATSVTSGDGDTQYF; CDR3nt: TGTGCCACCTCGGTGACTAGCGGGGATGGAGATACGCAGTATTTT
d_gene: TRBD2; j_gene: TRBJ2-5; v_gene: TRBV9; abundance: NA; CDR3aa: CASSGTSFETQYF; CDR3nt: TGTGCCAGCAGCGGGACTAGTTTTGAGACCCAGTACTTC
d_gene: NA; j_gene: TRBJ1-2; v_gene: TRBV7-2; abundance: NA; CDR3aa: CASSAQGPGYTF; CDR3nt: TGTGCCAGCTCTGCCCAGGGCCCCGGCTACACCTTC
d_gene: TRBD2; j_gene: TRBJ2-4; v_gene: TRBV7-8; abundance: few; CDR3aa: CASSPLSGGAKNIQYF; CDR3nt: TGTGCCAGCAGCCCACTTTCGGGAGGTGCCAAAAACATTCAGTACTTC
d_gene: NA; j_gene: TRBJ2-5; v_gene: TRBV25-1; abundance: NA; CDR3aa: CASSPLGRKQYF; CDR3nt: TGTGCCAGCTCCCCACTAGGGCGCAAGCAGTACTTC
d_gene: NA; j_gene: TRBJ1-2; v_gene: TRBV29-1; abundance: NA; CDR3aa: CSAGGVLNYGYTF; CDR3nt: TGCAGCGCTGGGGGGGTTCTGAACTATGGCTACACCTTC
d_gene: NA; j_gene: TRBJ1-4; v_gene: TRBV4-3; abundance: NA; CDR3aa: CASSQVRGDEKLFF; CDR3nt: TGCGCCAGCAGCCAAGTACGGGGGGATGAAAAACTGTTTTTT
d_gene: TRBD2; j_gene: TRBJ2-3; v_gene: TRBV11-2; abundance: NA; CDR3aa: CASNLRGLEADTQYF; CDR3nt: TGTGCCAGCAATTTACGGGGACTAGAAGCAGATACGCAGTATTTT
d_gene: NA; j_gene: TRBJ2-5; v_gene: TRBV11-2; abundance: few; CDR3aa: CASSLVLARRQETQYF; CDR3nt: TGTGCCAGCAGCTTAGTTCTAGCGAGAAGGCAAGAGACCCAGTACTTC
d_gene: NA; j_gene: TRBJ1-1; v_gene: TRBV10-3; abundance: NA; CDR3aa: CAIRGPEGGRPEAFF; CDR3nt: TGTGCCATCAGAGGACCGGAGGGGGGGCGTCCTGAAGCTTTCTTT
d_gene: TRBD2; j_gene: TRBJ2-1; v_gene: TRBV7-9; abundance: few; CDR3aa: CAASTSGDEQFF; CDR3nt: TGTGCTGCGTCGACTAGCGGGGATGAGCAGTTCTTC
d_gene: NA; j_gene: TRBJ2-4; v_gene: TRBV29-1; abundance: NA; CDR3aa: CSVAGVAGLAKNIQYF; CDR3nt: TGCAGCGTTGCGGGGGTCGCCGGGTTAGCCAAAAACATTCAGTACTTC
d_gene: NA; j_gene: TRBJ2-5; v_gene: TRBV7-9; abundance: NA; CDR3aa: CASRGGSGVYETQYF; CDR3nt: TGTGCCAGCAGAGGAGGGTCGGGAGTTTATGAGACCCAGTACTTC
d_gene: NA; j_gene: TRBJ2-4; v_gene: TRBV20-1; abundance: NA; CDR3aa: CSARGTSSYGQYF; CDR3nt: TGCAGTGCTAGAGGAACTAGCTCCTACGGGCAGTACTTC
d_gene: NA; j_gene: TRBJ2-3; v_gene: TRBV20-1; abundance: NA; CDR3aa: CSARDDGGTRTDTQYF; CDR3nt: TGCAGTGCTAGAGACGATGGCGGGACCCGCACAGATACGCAGTATTTT
d_gene: NA; j_gene: TRBJ1-2; v_gene: TRBV30; abundance: NA; CDR3aa: CAWSDLGSYGYTF; CDR3nt: TGTGCCTGGAGTGACTTGGGGAGCTATGGCTACACCTTC
d_gene: NA; j_gene: TRBJ1-4; v_gene: TRBV15; abundance: NA; CDR3aa: CATSRVRQGNGKLFF; CDR3nt: TGTGCCACCAGCAGAGTCCGGCAAGGGAACGGGAAACTGTTTTTT
d_gene: NA; j_gene: TRBJ1-5; v_gene: TRBV4-1; abundance: NA; CDR3aa: CASSHSYGNQPQHF; CDR3nt: TGCGCCAGCAGCCATTCTTATGGCAATCAGCCCCAGCATTTT